This entry lists 11 T cell receptor beta chains sequenced from one sample in a study of T cells in Graves' hyperthyroidism and ophthalmopathy. There were TCR beta CDR3 regions amplified from RNA transcripts. When the TCR CDR3 underwent first-round RT-PCR, the HTBI primer set was used. TCRdb ran MiXCR on the multiplex PCR reads and lists one entry per CDR3 protein. This sample has 130,000 to 150,000 distinct CDR3 sequences, with over 20% found just once. Material: blood. The receptors here all came from a woman aged 45 to 65 with Graves' hyperthyroidism that later progressed to Graves' ophthalmopathy.

This clonotype was observed many times. The rearrangement uses TRBV6-1 and TRBJ2-7, with D perhaps matching TRBD2 (5 bases). The V gene's germline CDR1 is MNHNS and CDR2 SASEGT. The length of the CDR3 is 14 residues. Trimming stripped 6 bases from V and 5 bases from J, with 17 bases between. CDR3 coding DNA: TGTGCCAGCAGACGAACGGGAAGTTCTAACGAGCAGTACTTC. It is translated as CASRRTGSSNEQYF.

This clonotype came up many times. The V call is TRBV13, the J call TRBJ1-1; D call uncertain. The ends were cut back, 3 bases at V and 2 bases at J, with 10 bases in the middle. The length of the CDR3 is 14 residues. The germline gives CDR1 PRHDT, CDR2 FYEKMQ (reference sequence). The CDR3 nucleotides are TGTGCCAGCAGCTTCGCCAGTTATAACACTGAAGCTTTCTTT. It codes for CASSFASYNTEAFF.

This clonotype occurred many times. CDR3 residues: CAWSGDRGNQPQHF. The CDR3 DNA is TGTGCCTGGAGTGGGGACAGGGGGAATCAGCCCCAGCATTTT. The chain combines TRBV30 with TRBJ1-5, with TRBD1 identical over 11 bases. Trimming removed 1 base from V and 4 bases from J; junction bases left unmatched: 0. The length of the CDR3 is 14 residues. Germline-derived CDR1 and CDR2 are GTSNPN and SVGIG (reference sequence).

In its sample, this clonotype was seen many times. The chain links TRBV30 to TRBJ1-3; D is ambiguous. Trimming pared 8 bases from V and 0 bases from J, leaving 14 bases between. The CDR3 loop spans 14 amino acids. CDR1 GTSNPN and CDR2 SVGIG come from the germline V gene (reference sequence). Written as DNA, the CDR3 is TGTGCCGGAGGACCCAGGAACTCTGGAAACACCATATATTTT. Its protein product is CAGGPRNSGNTIYF.

There are many counts of this clonotype. The chain recombines TRBV28 with TRBJ1-6; no clear D gene. CDR1 is MDHEN and CDR2 is SYDVKM in the germline V gene. Trimming left V 5 bases short and J 14 bases short, with 10 bases between. The CDR3 covers 11 residues. The CDR3 loop reads CASSPQETLHF. CDR3 sequence (DNA): TGTGCCAGCAGTCCCCAAGAAACCCTCCACTTT. Full variable domain (remainder filled in from reference TRBV28 and TRBJ1-6): DVKVTQSSRYLVKRTGEKVFLECVQDMDHENMFWYRQDPGLGLRLIYFSYDVKMKEKGDIPEGYSVSREKKERFSLILESASTNQTSMYLCASSPQETLHFGNGTRLTVT.

This clonotype has at least ten counts. V is TRBV2 and J is TRBJ1-1, with D unresolved. V gave up 8 bases and J gave up 10 bases, with 11 bases separating them. Germline V gene data show CDR1 as SNHLY and CDR2 as FYNNEI. The CDR3 totals 10 residues. CDR3 protein: CASAISGAFF. CDR3 in DNA: TGTGCCAGCGCAATATCCGGAGCTTTCTTT.

This clonotype has ten or more counts. The genes are TRBV19 and TRBJ1-5, with 9 bases fitting TRBD1. The CDR3 extends over 16 amino acids. With V trimmed by 4 bases and J by 2 bases, 6 bases remained unmatched. Germline V gene data show CDR1 as LNHDA and CDR2 as SQIVND (reference sequence). CDR3 residues: CASSKTGGAGNQPQHF. The CDR3 nucleotides read TGTGCCAGTAGTAAAACAGGGGGCGCCGGCAATCAGCCCCAGCATTTT.

The chain couples TRBV10-3 to TRBJ2-3; possible D gene TRBD1, 5 bases. The CDR3 is 14 residues long. V lost 3 bases, J lost 0 bases, and 7 bases lay in between. Germline V lookup: CDR1 ENHRY, CDR2 SYGVKD. CDR3 sequence reads: CAISEGASTDTQYF. The CDR3 DNA reads TGTGCCATCAGTGAAGGGGCTAGCACAGATACGCAGTATTTT.

This clonotype was seen at least ten times. V is TRBV28 and J is TRBJ2-1; possibly TRBD1 for D (5 bases). Looked up from germline, CDR1 is MDHEN and CDR2 is SYDVKM. Trimming stripped 6 bases from V and 0 bases from J, with 15 bases between. There are 16 residues in the CDR3. The CDR3 loop is CASRDKRLSSYNEQFF. For the CDR3, the DNA is TGTGCCAGCAGGGACAAGCGATTGAGCTCCTACAATGAGCAGTTCTTC.

The chain has TRBV20-1 and TRBJ2-2, with TRBD2 identical over 7 bases. Looked up from germline, CDR1 is DFQATT and CDR2 is SNEGSKA (reference sequence). V gave up 5 bases and J gave up 1 base; unmatched junction bases: 13. This CDR3 is built from 17 residues. The CDR3 DNA follows: TGCAGTGCTGAAGGGGTAGGGCAGCGGGGGAACACCGGGGAGCTGTTTTTT. Translating gives CSAEGVGQRGNTGELFF.

This clonotype was detected many times. V usage is TRBV6-1 and J usage is TRBJ1-2; maybe TRBD1 (5 bases). The CDR3 consists of 14 residues. Germline loops: CDR1 MNHNS, CDR2 SASEGT. Trimming stripped 4 bases from V and 6 bases from J, with 15 bases between. The DNA of the CDR3 is TGTGCCAGCAGTGCCAGGGTGGGGGTTAATGGCTACACCTTC. Translated: CASSARVGVNGYTF.